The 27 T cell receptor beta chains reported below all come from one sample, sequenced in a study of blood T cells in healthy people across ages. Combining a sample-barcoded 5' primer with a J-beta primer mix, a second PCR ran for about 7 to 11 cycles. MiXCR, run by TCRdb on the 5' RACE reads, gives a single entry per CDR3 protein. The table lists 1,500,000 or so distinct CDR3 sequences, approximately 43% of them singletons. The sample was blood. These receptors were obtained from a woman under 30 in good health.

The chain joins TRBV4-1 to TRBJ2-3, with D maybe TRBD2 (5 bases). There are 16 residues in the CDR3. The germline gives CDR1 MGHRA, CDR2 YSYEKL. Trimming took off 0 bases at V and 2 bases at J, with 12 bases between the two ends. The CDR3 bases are TGCGCCAGCAGCCAAGATGGGAGCGGTTCCACAGATACGCAGTATTTT. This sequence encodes CASSQDGSGSTDTQYF.

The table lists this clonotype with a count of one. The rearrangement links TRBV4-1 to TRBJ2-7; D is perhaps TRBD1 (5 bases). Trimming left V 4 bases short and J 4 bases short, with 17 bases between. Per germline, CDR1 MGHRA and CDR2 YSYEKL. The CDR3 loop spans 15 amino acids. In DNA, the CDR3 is TGCGCCAGCAGCCCGCACGCTGCAGGGCTGTACGAGCAGTACTTC. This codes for CASSPHAAGLYEQYF.

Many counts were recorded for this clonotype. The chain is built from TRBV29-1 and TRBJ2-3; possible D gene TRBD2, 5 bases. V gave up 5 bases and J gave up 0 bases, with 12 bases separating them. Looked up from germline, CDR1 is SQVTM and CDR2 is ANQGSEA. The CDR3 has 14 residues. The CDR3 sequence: CSVSPGSSTDTQYF. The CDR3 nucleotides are TGCAGCGTTTCACCGGGATCTAGCACAGATACGCAGTATTTT.

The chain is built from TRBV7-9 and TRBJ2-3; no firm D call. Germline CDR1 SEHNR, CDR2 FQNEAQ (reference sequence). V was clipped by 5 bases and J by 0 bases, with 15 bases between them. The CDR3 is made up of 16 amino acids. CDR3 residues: CASSPTLATSTDTQYF. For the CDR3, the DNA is TGTGCCAGCAGCCCTACGCTCGCCACTAGCACAGATACGCAGTATTTT.

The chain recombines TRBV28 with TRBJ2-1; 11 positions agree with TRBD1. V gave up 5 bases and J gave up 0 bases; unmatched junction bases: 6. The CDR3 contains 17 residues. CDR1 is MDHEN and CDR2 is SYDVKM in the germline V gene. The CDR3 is CASSGQGASSSYNEQFF. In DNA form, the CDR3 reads TGTGCCAGCAGTGGACAGGGGGCATCCAGCTCCTACAATGAGCAGTTCTTC.

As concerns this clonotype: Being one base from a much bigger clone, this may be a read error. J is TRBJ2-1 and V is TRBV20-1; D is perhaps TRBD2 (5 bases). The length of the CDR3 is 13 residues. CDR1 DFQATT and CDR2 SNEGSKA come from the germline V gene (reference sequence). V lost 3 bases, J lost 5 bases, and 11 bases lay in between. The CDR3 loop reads CSARASFNNEQFF. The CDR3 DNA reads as TGCAGTGCTAGGGCTAGCTTCAACAATGAGCAGTTCTTC.

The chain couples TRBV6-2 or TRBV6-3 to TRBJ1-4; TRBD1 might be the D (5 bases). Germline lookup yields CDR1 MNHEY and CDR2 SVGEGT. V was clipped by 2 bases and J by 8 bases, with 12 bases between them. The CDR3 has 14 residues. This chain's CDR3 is CASSYRVRDEKLFF. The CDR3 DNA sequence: TGTGCCAGCAGTTACCGGGTCAGGGACGAAAAACTGTTTTTT.

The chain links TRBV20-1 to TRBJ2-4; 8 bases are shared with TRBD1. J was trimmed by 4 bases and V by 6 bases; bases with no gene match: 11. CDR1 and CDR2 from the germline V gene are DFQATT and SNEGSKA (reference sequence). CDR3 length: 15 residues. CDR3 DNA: TGCAGTGCCATCCCCCTCCACAGGGGGAAAAACATTCAGTACTTC. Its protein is CSAIPLHRGKNIQYF.

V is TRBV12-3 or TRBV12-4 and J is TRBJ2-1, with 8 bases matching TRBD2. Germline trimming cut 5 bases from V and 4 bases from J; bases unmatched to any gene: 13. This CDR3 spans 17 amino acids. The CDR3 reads CASSPRGGLLGYNEQFF. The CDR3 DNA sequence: TGTGCCAGCAGTCCCCGGGGGGGGCTCCTCGGGTACAATGAGCAGTTCTTC.

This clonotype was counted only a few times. The CDR3 here is CSYGQGRNYGYTF. The CDR3 DNA sequence: TGCAGCTATGGACAGGGAAGAAACTATGGCTACACCTTC. The chain combines TRBV29-1 with TRBJ1-2; 8 bases line up with TRBD1. The CDR3 is 13 residues long. Germline CDR1 SQVTM, CDR2 ANQGSEA. V lost 8 bases to trimming and J lost 2 bases; unmatched junction nucleotides: 7.

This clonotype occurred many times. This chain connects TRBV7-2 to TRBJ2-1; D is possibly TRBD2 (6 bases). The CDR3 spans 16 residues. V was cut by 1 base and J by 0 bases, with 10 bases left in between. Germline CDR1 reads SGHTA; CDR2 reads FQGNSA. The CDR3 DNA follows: TGTGCCAGCAGCTTAGGTAGCGGAAGCTCCTACAATGAGCAGTTCTTC. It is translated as CASSLGSGSSYNEQFF.

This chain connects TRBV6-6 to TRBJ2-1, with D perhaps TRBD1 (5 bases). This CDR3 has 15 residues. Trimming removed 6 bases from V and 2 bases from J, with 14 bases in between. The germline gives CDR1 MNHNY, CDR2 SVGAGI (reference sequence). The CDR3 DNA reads TGTGCCAGCAGAGATGACAGAATCACCTACAATGAGCAGTTCTTC. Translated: CASRDDRITYNEQFF.

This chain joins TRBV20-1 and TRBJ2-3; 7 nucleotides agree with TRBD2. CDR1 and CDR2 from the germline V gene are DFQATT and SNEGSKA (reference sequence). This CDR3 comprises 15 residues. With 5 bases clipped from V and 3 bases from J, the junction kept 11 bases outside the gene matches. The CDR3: CSAGPVAGATDTQYF. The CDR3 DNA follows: TGCAGTGCTGGCCCCGTGGCGGGAGCAACAGATACGCAGTATTTT.

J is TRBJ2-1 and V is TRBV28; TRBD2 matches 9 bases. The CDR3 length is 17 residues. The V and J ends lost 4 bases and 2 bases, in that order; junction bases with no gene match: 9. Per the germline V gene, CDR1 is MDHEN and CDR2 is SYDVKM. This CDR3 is CASSSPFQRGAYNEQFF. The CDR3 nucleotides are TGTGCCAGCAGTTCGCCCTTCCAGCGGGGGGCCTACAATGAGCAGTTCTTC.

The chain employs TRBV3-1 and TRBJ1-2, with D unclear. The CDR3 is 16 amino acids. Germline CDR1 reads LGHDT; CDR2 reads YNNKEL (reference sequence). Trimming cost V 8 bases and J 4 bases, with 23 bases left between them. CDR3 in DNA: TGTGCCAGCGGTCTCCGGGTTTGGACCTTAACCTATGGCTACACCTTC. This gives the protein CASGLRVWTLTYGYTF. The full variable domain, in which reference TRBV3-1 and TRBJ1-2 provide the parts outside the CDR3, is DTAVSQTPKYLVTQMGNDKSIKCEQNLGHDTMYWYKQDSKKFLKIMFSYNNKELIINETVPNRFSPKSPDKAHLNLHINSLELGDSAVYFCASGLRVWTLTYGYTFGSGTRLTVV.

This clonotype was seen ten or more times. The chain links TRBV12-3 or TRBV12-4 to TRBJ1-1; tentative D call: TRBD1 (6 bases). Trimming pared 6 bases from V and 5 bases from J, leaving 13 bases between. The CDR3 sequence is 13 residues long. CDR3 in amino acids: CASSPGGRTEAFF. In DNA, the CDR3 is TGTGCCAGCAGCCCCGGGGGGCGGACTGAAGCTTTCTTT.

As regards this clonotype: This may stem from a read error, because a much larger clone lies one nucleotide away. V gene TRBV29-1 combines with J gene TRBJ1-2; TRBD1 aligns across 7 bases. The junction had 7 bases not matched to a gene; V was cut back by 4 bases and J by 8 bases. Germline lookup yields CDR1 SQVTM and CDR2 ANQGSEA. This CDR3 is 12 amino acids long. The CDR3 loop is CSVGGTGEGYTF. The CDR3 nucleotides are TGCAGCGTTGGAGGTACAGGGGAAGGCTACACCTTC.

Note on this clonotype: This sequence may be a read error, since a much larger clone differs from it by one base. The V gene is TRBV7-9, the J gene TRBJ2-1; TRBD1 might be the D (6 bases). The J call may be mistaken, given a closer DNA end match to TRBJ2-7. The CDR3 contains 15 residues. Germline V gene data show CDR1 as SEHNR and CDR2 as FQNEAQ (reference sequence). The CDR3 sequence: CASSWVDRPYNEQYF. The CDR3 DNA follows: TGTGCCAGCAGCTGGGTGGACAGACCTTACAATGAGCAGTACTTC.

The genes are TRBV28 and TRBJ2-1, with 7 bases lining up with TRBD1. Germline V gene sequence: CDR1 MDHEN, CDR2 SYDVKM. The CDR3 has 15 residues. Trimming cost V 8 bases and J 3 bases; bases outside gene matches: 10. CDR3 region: CASLRPTGVYNEQFF. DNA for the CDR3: TGTGCCAGCCTCCGTCCCACAGGGGTCTACAATGAGCAGTTCTTC.

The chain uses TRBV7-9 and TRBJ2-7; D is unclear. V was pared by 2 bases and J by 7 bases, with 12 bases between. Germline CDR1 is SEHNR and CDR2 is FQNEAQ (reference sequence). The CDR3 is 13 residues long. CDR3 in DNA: TGTGCCAGCAGCTTATCCATTAACGTTGAGCAGTACTTC. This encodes CASSLSINVEQYF.

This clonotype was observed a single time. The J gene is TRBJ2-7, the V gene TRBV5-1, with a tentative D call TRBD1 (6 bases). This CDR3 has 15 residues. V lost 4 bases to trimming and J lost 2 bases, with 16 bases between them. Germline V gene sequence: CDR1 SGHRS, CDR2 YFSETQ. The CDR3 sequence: CASSRNPGVTYEQYF. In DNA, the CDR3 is TGCGCCAGCAGCCGGAATCCAGGGGTTACCTACGAGCAGTACTTC.

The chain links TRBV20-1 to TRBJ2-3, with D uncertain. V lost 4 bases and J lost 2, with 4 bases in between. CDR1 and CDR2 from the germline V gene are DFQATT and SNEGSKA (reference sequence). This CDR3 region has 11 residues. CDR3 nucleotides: TGCAGTGCTAAACACACAGATACGCAGTATTTT. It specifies CSAKHTDTQYF.

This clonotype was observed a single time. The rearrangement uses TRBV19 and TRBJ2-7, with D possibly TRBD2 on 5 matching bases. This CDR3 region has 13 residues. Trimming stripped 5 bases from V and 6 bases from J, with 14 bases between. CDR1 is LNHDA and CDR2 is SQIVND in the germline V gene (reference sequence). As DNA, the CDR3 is TGTGCCAGTAGTCTTGGGAGTTGGGTCGAGCAGTACTTC. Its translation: CASSLGSWVEQYF.

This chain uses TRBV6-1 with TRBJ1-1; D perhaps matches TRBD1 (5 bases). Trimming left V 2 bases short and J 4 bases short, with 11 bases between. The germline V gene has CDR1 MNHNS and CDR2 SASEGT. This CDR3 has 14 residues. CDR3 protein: CASSERGPGTEAFF. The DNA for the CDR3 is TGTGCCAGCAGTGAAAGGGGTCCCGGCACTGAAGCTTTCTTT.

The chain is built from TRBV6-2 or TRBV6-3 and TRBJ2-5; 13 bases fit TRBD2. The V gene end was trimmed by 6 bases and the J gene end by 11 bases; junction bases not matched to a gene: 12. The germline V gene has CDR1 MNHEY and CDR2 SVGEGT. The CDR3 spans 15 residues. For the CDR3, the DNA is TGTGCCAGCAGCCGGACTAGCGGGAGTATCGATGAGCAGTACTTC. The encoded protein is CASSRTSGSIDEQYF.

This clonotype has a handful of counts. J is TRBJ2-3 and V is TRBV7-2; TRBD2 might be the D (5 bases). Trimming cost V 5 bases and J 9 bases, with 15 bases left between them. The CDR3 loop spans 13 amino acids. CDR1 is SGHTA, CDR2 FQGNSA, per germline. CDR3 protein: CASSPSGSRTQYF. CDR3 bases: TGTGCCAGCAGCCCCAGTGGGAGCCGGACGCAGTATTTT.

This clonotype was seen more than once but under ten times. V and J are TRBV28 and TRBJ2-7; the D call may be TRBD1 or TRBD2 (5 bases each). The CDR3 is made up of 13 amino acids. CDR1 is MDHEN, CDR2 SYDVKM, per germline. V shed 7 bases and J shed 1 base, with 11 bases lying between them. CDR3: CASNLGVSYEQYF. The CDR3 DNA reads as TGTGCCAGCAACCTGGGGGTTTCCTACGAGCAGTACTTC. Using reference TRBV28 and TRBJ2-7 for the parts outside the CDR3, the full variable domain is DVKVTQSSRYLVKRTGEKVFLECVQDMDHENMFWYRQDPGLGLRLIYFSYDVKMKEKGDIPEGYSVSREKKERFSLILESASTNQTSMYLCASNLGVSYEQYFGPGTRLTVT.